This T cell receptor (beta chain) was captured by sequencing in a study of tumor-infiltrating lymphocytes in primary liver carcinoma. About the study: Measuring about 4.2 to 10 cm across, the tumors were staged as T1-T3 N0M0.

About this clonotype: The junction and the germline gene differ at one end; a read error may be behind it.

Taking 20-30 mg of unsorted bulk tissue, the authors co-extracted RNA and DNA. From roughly 0.5 ug total RNA, TCR beta cDNA was generated with a primer in the constant region. Libraries covering TCR beta were generated through three nested multiplex PCR rounds (using a slightly modified ARM-PCR). The first two PCR rounds used TRBV1-TRBV30 primers with a Cbeta primer, approximately 10 cycles each. In TCRdb, the multiplex PCR reads were re-called with MiXCR into one record per CDR3 protein. The top ten clones hold about 18% of a sample with around 40,000 distinct CDR3 sequences, approximately 73% of them seen once. The CDR3 is made up of 16 amino acids. The germline gives CDR1 SGHRS, CDR2 YFSETQ.

This rearrangement joins TRBV5-1 to TRBJ2-5; no definite D call. The clonotype comes from a man in his forties or fifties with primary liver carcinoma and hepatitis B virus infection. The sample was liver tumor tissue from sampling region 2. Subset indicated: tumor region T2, inferior pole. CDR3 loop: CANSQQTAVAQETQYF. The DNA for the CDR3 is TGCGCCAACAGCCAACAGACCGCAGTGGCCCAAGAGACCCAGTACTTC.